What follows is one TCR beta chain and its context. Its antigen is undetermined. The entry originates in a study of cytomegalovirus exposure and HLA in healthy donors. Regarding the study as a whole: Links to common viral pathogens appeared, in a later analysis, for several of the most significant clusters.

V lost 2 bases to trimming and J lost 8 bases, with 10 bases between them. From germline, CDR1 is SGHTA and CDR2 FQGNSA. CDR3 size: 14 residues. This PCR relied on a set of 60 Vbeta primers and 13 Jbeta primers. Profiling relied on immunoSEQ multiplex PCR, and the TCRdb table lists in-frame clones only, not all of them. Found here are around 110,000 clones, about 75% of them singletons; the top ten hold 2% to 2.5%. This receptor was taken from a man aged 40-49 years in good health and CMV-seronegative. The gene calls are TRBV7-2 and TRBJ1-6, with unresolved D. The sequenced material came from PBMCs. CDR3 sequence reads: CASSLMPADSPLHF. CDR3 nucleotide sequence: TGTGCCAGCAGCTTAATGCCAGCGGATTCACCCCTCCACTTT.